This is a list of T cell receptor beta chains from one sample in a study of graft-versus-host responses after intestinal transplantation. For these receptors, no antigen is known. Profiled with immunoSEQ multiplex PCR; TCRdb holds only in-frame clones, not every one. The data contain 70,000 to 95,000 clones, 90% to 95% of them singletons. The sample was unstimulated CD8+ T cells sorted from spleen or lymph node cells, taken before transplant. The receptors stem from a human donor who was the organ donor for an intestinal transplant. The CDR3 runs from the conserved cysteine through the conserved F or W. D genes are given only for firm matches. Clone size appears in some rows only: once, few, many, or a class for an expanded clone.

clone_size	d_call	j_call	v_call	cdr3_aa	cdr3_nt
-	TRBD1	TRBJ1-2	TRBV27	CASSREGQGEGYTF	TGTGCCAGCAGCCGGGAGGGACAGGGTGAGGGCTACACCTTC
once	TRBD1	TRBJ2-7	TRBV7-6	CASSLGAGTATDEQYF	TGTGCCAGCAGCTTAGGGGCCGGGACAGCGACGGACGAGCAGTACTTC
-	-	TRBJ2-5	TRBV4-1	CASSQGAGQIQETQYF	TGCGCCAGCAGCCAAGGTGCGGGGCAGATACAAGAGACCCAGTACTTC
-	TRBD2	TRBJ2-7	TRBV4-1	CASSLIAGNSNYEQYF	TGCGCCAGCAGCCTCATAGCGGGGAATTCCAACTACGAGCAGTACTTC
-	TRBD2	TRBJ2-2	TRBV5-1	CASSPVWTGGLFF	TGCGCCAGCAGCCCCGTCTGGACGGGGGGGCTGTTTTTT
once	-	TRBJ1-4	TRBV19	CASSRRTGWEKLFF	TGTGCCAGTAGCCGTCGAACAGGGTGGGAAAAACTGTTTTTT
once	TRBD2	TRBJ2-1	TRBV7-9	CASSRQGVAGAGDEQFF	TGTGCCAGCAGCCGCCAAGGAGTAGCGGGAGCCGGCGATGAGCAGTTCTTC
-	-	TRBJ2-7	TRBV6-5	CASSESEQYF	TGTGCCAGCAGTGAGTCCGAGCAGTACTTC
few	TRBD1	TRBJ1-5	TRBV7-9	CASSGQEGAVSNQPQHF	TGTGCCAGCAGCGGACAGGAAGGGGCGGTAAGCAATCAGCCCCAGCATTTT
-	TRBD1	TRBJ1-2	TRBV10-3	CAISDPGTALSYTF	TGTGCCATCAGTGACCCCGGGACAGCCTTAAGCTACACCTTC
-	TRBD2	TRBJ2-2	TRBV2	CASTTASGENTGELFF	TGTGCCAGCACAACCGCTAGCGGGGAGAACACCGGGGAGCTGTTTTTT
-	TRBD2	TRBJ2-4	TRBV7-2	CASSQQGLAGYLAKNIQYF	TGTGCCAGCAGCCAACAAGGACTAGCGGGATACCTAGCCAAAAACATTCAGTACTTC
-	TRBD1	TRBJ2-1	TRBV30	CAWNGGTGYNEQFF	TGTGCCTGGAATGGGGGGACAGGGTACAATGAGCAGTTCTTC
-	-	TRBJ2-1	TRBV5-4	CASSLVDSGHNEQFF	TGTGCCAGCAGCTTGGTTGATAGCGGCCACAATGAGCAGTTCTTC
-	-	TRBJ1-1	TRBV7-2	CASSFGADTEAFF	TGTGCCAGCAGCTTTGGGGCGGACACTGAAGCTTTCTTT
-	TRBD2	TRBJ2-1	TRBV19	CASNPSGTYNEQFF	TGTGCCAGTAACCCCAGCGGGACCTACAATGAGCAGTTCTTC